Presented here are 12 T cell receptor beta chains from one specimen sequenced in a study of T cell responses to AZD1222 COVID-19 vaccine. TCRdb's table, derived via immunoSEQ multiplex PCR, lists solely in-frame clones and lacks some. The sample lists around 100,000 clones; about 88% were seen once. Source: peripheral blood, taken on day 0 of AZD1222 vaccination. Every receptor here comes from an adult in good health.

The chain carries TRBV19 and TRBJ2-1; 8 bases agree with TRBD1. The CDR3 loop spans 13 amino acids. J lost 3 bases, V lost 7 bases, and 2 bases had no gene match. Germline V gene lookup returns CDR1 LNHDA and CDR2 SQIVND (reference sequence). CDR3: CASKDRVYNEQFF. CDR3 nucleotides: TGTGCCAGTAAGGACAGGGTCTACAATGAGCAGTTCTTC.

V and J are TRBV5-1 and TRBJ1-5; the D is unclear. CDR3 length equals 14 residues. V lost 2 bases to trimming and J lost 3 bases, with 9 bases between them. CDR1 and CDR2 from the germline V gene are SGHRS and YFSETQ. CDR3 protein: CASSFDGTNQPQHF. CDR3 DNA sequence: TGCGCCAGCAGCTTTGACGGTACCAATCAGCCCCAGCATTTT.

The chain employs TRBV7-9 and TRBJ1-2; 11 bases agree with TRBD1. Trimming removed 8 bases from V and 6 bases from J; junction bases left unmatched: 8. This CDR3 is built from 14 residues. CDR1 is SEHNR, CDR2 FQNEAQ, per germline (reference sequence). CDR3 residues: CASFSGQGANGYTF. The DNA for the CDR3 is TGTGCCAGCTTCTCCGGACAGGGGGCGAATGGCTACACCTTC. Full variable domain (outside the CDR3, taken from reference TRBV7-9 and TRBJ1-2): DTGVSQNPRHKITKRGQNVTFRCDPISEHNRLYWYRQTLGQGPEFLTYFQNEAQLEKSRLLSDRFSAERPKGSFSTLEIQRTEQGDSAMYLCASFSGQGANGYTFGSGTRLTVV.

V gene TRBV6-5 combines with J gene TRBJ2-3; D is perhaps TRBD1 (5 bases). The CDR3 contains 14 residues. The V gene lost 6 bases and the J gene lost 1 base, with 11 bases spanning the gap. Looked up from germline, CDR1 is MNHEY and CDR2 is SVGAGI. The CDR3 is CASRQGLGTDTQYF. As DNA, the CDR3 is TGTGCCAGCAGGCAGGGTTTGGGCACAGATACGCAGTATTTT.

The chain joins TRBV2 to TRBJ1-2; no firm D call. Germline V gene lookup returns CDR1 SNHLY and CDR2 FYNNEI. Trimming shortened V by 6 bases and J by 6 bases, and 8 bases separated the two germline ends. The CDR3 has 11 residues. CDR3 sequence reads: CASRDGDGYTF. The DNA of the CDR3 is TGTGCCAGCAGGGACGGAGATGGCTACACCTTC.

This chain joins TRBV10-3 and TRBJ2-5, with unresolved D. Germline CDR1 and CDR2: ENHRY and SYGVKD. The CDR3 is 14 amino acids. V was cut by 3 bases and J by 1 base, with 9 bases left in between. The CDR3 DNA follows: TGTGCCATCAGTGATTGGAGTGGCCAAGAGACCCAGTACTTC. Residues: CAISDWSGQETQYF.

To note about this clone: Other DNA sequences of this sample code for an identical CDR3. The chain recombines TRBV14 with TRBJ2-7; 9 bases fit TRBD1. V lost 5 bases and J lost 0; bases outside the gene matches: 5. Germline V gene data show CDR1 as SGHDN and CDR2 as FVKESK. There are 15 residues in the CDR3. The CDR3 DNA is TGTGCCAGCAGCTTGGGACAGGGCGGCTCCTACGAGCAGTACTTC. Its translation is CASSLGQGGSYEQYF. The full variable domain, in which reference TRBV14 and TRBJ2-7 provide the parts outside the CDR3, is EAGVTQFPSHSVIEKGQTVTLRCDPISGHDNLYWYRRVMGKEIKFLLHFVKESKQDESGMPNNRFLAERTGGTYSTLKVQPAELEDSGVYFCASSLGQGGSYEQYFGPGTRLTVT.

There are many counts of this clone. This chain joins TRBV25-1 and TRBJ2-4; weak D call: TRBD2 (6 bases). Germline CDR1 reads MGHDK; CDR2 reads SYGVNS. Trimming stripped 6 bases from V and 9 bases from J, with 15 bases between. The CDR3 has 13 residues. In nucleotides, the CDR3 is TGTGCCAGCAGCACGGGGGACTCTGGCATTCAGTACTTC. It encodes CASSTGDSGIQYF.

The gene calls are TRBV18 and TRBJ2-1; 7 bases align to TRBD2. The CDR3 is 19 residues long. The V gene end was trimmed by 7 bases and the J gene end by 2 bases; junction bases not matched to a gene: 20. Germline CDR1 reads KGHSH; CDR2 reads LQKENI. CDR3 sequence: CASYPDIHTSESPYNEQFF. CDR3 nucleotide sequence: TGTGCCAGCTACCCGGATATTCATACTAGCGAGTCTCCCTACAATGAGCAGTTCTTC.

The V call is TRBV7-8, the J call TRBJ1-1, with 7 bases fitting TRBD1. V was clipped by 0 bases and J by 8 bases; unmatched bases: 3. The CDR3 runs 13 residues. CDR1 is SGHVS and CDR2 is FQNEAQ in the germline V gene. The CDR3 region is CASSLAGQLEAFF. The DNA for the CDR3 is TGTGCCAGCAGCTTAGCGGGACAGCTAGAAGCTTTCTTT.

The rearrangement links TRBV5-4 to TRBJ2-1, with D unresolved. V was cut by 3 bases and J by 2 bases, with 12 bases left in between. This CDR3 is 15 amino acids long. Germline V gives CDR1 SGHNT, CDR2 YYREEE (reference sequence). This CDR3 is CASSYGATTYNEQFF. The CDR3 bases are TGTGCCAGCAGCTATGGTGCGACCACCTACAATGAGCAGTTCTTC. The variable domain in full, completed from reference TRBV5-4 and TRBJ2-1, reads ETGVTQSPTHLIKTRGQQVTLRCSSQSGHNTVSWYQQALGQGPQFIFQYYREEENGRGNFPPRFSGLQFPNYSSELNVNALELDDSALYLCASSYGATTYNEQFFGPGTRLTVL.

The chain employs TRBV30 and TRBJ1-4, with D unclear. The germline V and J ends were trimmed by 1 base and 0 bases, with 9 bases remaining between them. The CDR3 extends over 15 amino acids. The germline V gene encodes CDR1 GTSNPN and CDR2 SVGIG (reference sequence). CDR3 sequence reads: CAWSDKRATNEKLFF. The CDR3 DNA follows: TGTGCCTGGAGTGACAAGCGAGCAACTAATGAAAAACTGTTTTTT. The complete variable domain, with remaining parts taken from reference TRBV30 and TRBJ1-4, reads SQTIHQWPATLVQPVGSPLSLECTVEGTSNPNLYWYRQAAGRGLQLLFYSVGIGQISSEVPQNLSASRPQDRQFILSSKKLLLSDSGFYLCAWSDKRATNEKLFFGSGTQLSVL.